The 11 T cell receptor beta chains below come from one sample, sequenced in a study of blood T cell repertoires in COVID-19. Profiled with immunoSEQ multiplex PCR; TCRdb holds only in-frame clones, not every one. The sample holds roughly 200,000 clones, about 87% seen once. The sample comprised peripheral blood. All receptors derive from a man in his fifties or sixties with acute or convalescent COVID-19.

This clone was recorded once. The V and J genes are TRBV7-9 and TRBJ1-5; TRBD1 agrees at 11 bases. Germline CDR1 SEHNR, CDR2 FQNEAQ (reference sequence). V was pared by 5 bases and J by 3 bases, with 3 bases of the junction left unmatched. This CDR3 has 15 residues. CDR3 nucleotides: TGTGCCAGCAGCCTCGGACAGGGGGCCAATCAGCCCCAGCATTTT. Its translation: CASSLGQGANQPQHF.

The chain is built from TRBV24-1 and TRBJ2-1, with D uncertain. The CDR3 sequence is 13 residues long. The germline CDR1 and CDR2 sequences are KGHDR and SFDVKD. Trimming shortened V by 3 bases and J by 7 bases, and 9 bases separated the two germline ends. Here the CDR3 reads CATSDPHLNEQFF. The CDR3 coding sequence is TGTGCCACCAGTGATCCCCACCTAAATGAGCAGTTCTTC.

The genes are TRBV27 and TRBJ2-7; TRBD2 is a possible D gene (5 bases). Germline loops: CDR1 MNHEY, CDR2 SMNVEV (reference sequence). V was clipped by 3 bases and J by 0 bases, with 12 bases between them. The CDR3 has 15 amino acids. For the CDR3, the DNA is TGTGCCAGCAGTTTGAGGGTCATCAGCTCCTACGAGCAGTACTTC. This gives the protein CASSLRVISSYEQYF.

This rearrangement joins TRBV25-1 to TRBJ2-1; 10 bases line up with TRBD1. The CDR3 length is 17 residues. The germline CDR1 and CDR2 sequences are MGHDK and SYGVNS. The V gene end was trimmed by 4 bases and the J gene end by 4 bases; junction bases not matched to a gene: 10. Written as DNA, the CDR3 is TGTGCCAGCAGTGGAGTGGGGACAGGGGCTTCGTACAATGAGCAGTTCTTC. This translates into CASSGVGTGASYNEQFF. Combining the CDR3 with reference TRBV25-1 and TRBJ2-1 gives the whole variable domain EADIYQTPRYLVIGTGKKITLECSQTMGHDKMYWYQQDPGMELHLIHYSYGVNSTEKGDLSSESTVSRIRTEHFPLTLESARPSHTSQYLCASSGVGTGASYNEQFFGPGTRLTVL.

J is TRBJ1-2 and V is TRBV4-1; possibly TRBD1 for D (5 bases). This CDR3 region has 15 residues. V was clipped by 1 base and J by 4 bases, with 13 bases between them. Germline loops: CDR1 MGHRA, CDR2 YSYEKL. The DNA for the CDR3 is TGCGCCAGCAGCCAAGGGGGCGCGGGGCTCTATGGCTACACCTTC. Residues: CASSQGGAGLYGYTF.

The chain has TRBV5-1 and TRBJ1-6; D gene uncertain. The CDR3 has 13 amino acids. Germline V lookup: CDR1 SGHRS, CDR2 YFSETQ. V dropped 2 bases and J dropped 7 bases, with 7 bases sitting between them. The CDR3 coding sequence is TGCGCCAGCAGCTTCGGGGTAAATTCACCCCTCCACTTT. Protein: CASSFGVNSPLHF.

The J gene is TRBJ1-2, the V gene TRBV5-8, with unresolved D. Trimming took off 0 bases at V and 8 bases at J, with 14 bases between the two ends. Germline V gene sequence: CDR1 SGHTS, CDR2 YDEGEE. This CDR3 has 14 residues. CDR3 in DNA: TGTGCCAGCAGCTTGGAAGCGGTCGATCGAGGCTACACCTTC. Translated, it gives CASSLEAVDRGYTF.

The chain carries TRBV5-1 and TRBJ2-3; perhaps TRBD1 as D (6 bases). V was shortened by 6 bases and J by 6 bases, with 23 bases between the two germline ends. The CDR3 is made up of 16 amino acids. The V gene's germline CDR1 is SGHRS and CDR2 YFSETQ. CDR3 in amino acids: CASNLGLGAKRDTQYF. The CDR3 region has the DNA TGCGCCAGCAACCTCGGCTTGGGGGCAAAGCGGGATACGCAGTATTTT.

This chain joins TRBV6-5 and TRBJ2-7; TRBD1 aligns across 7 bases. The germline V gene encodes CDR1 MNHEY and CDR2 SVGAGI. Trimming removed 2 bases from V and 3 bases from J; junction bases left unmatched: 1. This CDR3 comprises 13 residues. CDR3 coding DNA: TGTGCCAGCAGTTACGGGACAGACTACGAGCAGTACTTC. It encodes CASSYGTDYEQYF.

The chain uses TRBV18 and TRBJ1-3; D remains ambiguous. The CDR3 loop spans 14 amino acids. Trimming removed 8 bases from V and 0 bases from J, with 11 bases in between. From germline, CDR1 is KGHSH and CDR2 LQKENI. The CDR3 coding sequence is TGTGCCAGCCTTCCATCGAGCTCTGGAAACACCATATATTTT. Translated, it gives CASLPSSSGNTIYF.

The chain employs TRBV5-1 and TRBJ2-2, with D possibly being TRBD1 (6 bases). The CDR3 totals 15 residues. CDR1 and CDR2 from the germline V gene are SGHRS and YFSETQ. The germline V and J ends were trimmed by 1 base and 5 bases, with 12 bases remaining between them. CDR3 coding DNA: TGCGCCAGCAGCTTGACACAGGGTTCAACCGGGGAGCTGTTTTTT. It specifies CASSLTQGSTGELFF.